This T cell receptor (beta chain) was found in a study of blood T cell repertoires in COVID-19. Study-level background: Material from acute and convalescent COVID-19 was sourced from the United States, Italy and Spain. From T cells, B-cell-depleted T cells, or PBMCs came the material, which was cDNA or gDNA.

How the authors handled the data: It was from reference gene primer amplification that nucleated cell counts were estimated. Repertoires were generated with immunoSEQ multiplex PCR, while TCRdb's copy carries only in-frame clones and drops some. That table gives V, J and clone size, and the DNA gave D and trimming. The sample carries about 110,000 clones, roughly 70% recorded once. CDR3 length: 14 residues. From germline, CDR1 is SGHTA and CDR2 FQGTGA. J lost 5 bases, V lost 5 bases, and 5 bases had no gene match. Sequenced material: peripheral blood. The chain joins TRBV7-3 to TRBJ1-1; 10 nucleotides line up with TRBD1. This TCR derives from a woman in her thirties or forties with acute or convalescent COVID-19. The CDR3 coding sequence is TGTGCCAGCAGCGTGACAGGGGGCGAGACTGAAGCTTTCTTT. Protein product: CASSVTGGETEAFF. The full variable domain, with the rest looked up from reference TRBV7-3 and TRBJ1-1, is GAGVSQTPSNKVTEKGKYVELRCDPISGHTALYWYRQSLGQGPEFLIYFQGTGAADDSGLPNDRFFAVRPEGSVSTLKIQRTERGDSAVYLCASSVTGGETEAFFGQGTRLTVV.